The clone carrying this TCR beta chain was detected once. The antigen is unknown. Generated by immunoSEQ multiplex PCR, the TCRdb table keeps only in-frame clones and is missing some. In the table there are about 47,000 clones, 79% of which are singletons. This sample is part of a study of T cells in tumors after PD-1 blockade. For the study at large: During anti-PD-1 treatment, some patients continued daily vismodegib 150 mg. On average, peripheral blood gave some 110,000 TCR templates and around 40,000 unique clonotypes. Study-level findings and limits: Peripheral recruitment is suggested, as some novel exhausted tumor clones were in pre-treatment blood.

Genomic DNA template from tumor biopsies or peripheral blood, about 616 ng to 6,500 ng input. The sequence derives from a human donor with basal cell carcinoma. Sequenced here: PBMCs, sampled before anti-PD-1 treatment.

The DNA of the CDR3 is TGTGCCAGCAGCCCGGGAGGGGTCCTCCAAGAGACCCAGTACTTC. Residues: CASSPGGVLQETQYF. The genes are TRBV6-5 and TRBJ2-5; 8 bases align to TRBD2. The V and J ends lost 6 bases and 1 base, in that order; junction bases with no gene match: 7. Per germline, CDR1 MNHEY and CDR2 SVGAGI. This CDR3 is built from 15 residues.